Listed below are T cell receptor beta chains from one sample, sequenced in a study. TCRdb called the RT-PCR reads again in MiXCR, with one record for every CDR3 protein. This table holds about 700,000 distinct CDR3 sequences, 13% to 15% found once. The specimen was memory CD4+ T cells from blood. The receptors were gathered from a female donor in good health, serving as a healthy control. CDR3s leave out the opening cysteine and the closing phenylalanine or tryptophan. Fields, in order: J gene, V gene, CDR3 protein.

J gene: TRBJ1-2; V gene: TRBV27; CDR3 protein: ASSLSAGFGYT
J gene: TRBJ1-4; V gene: TRBV6-1; CDR3 protein: ASRSEKLF
J gene: TRBJ2-1; V gene: TRBV20-1; CDR3 protein: SARRQGGYREQF
J gene: TRBJ2-1; V gene: TRBV4-3; CDR3 protein: ASSQEMYNEQF
J gene: TRBJ2-3; V gene: TRBV18; CDR3 protein: ASSQTSGDTQY
J gene: TRBJ2-5; V gene: TRBV7-7; CDR3 protein: ASSHGTHQETQY
J gene: TRBJ1-3; V gene: TRBV3-1; CDR3 protein: ASSPLWQGDTIY
J gene: TRBJ1-1; V gene: TRBV20-1; CDR3 protein: SARDTGGGTEAF
J gene: TRBJ2-4; V gene: TRBV10-3; CDR3 protein: AISEARVAKNIQY
J gene: TRBJ1-5; V gene: TRBV30; CDR3 protein: AWSVYSNQPQH
J gene: TRBJ2-1; V gene: TRBV12-3/TRBV12-4; CDR3 protein: ASSPLLAVSYNEQF
J gene: TRBJ2-1; V gene: TRBV10-3; CDR3 protein: AISQGYEQF
J gene: TRBJ1-4; V gene: TRBV6-6; CDR3 protein: ASRPTGQGPTEKLF
J gene: TRBJ2-5; V gene: TRBV5-5; CDR3 protein: ASNNPGLAVSETQY
J gene: TRBJ2-3; V gene: TRBV6-5; CDR3 protein: ASSSGLAGQY
J gene: TRBJ2-1; V gene: TRBV28; CDR3 protein: ASSLDRTLEQF
J gene: TRBJ2-3; V gene: TRBV27; CDR3 protein: ASSSIRLAATDTQY
J gene: TRBJ2-2; V gene: TRBV30; CDR3 protein: AWRGYSTGELF
J gene: TRBJ1-1; V gene: TRBV4-1; CDR3 protein: ASSRFGGTEAF
J gene: TRBJ2-3; V gene: TRBV7-2; CDR3 protein: ASSLTSGLTDTQY
J gene: TRBJ2-2; V gene: TRBV7-9; CDR3 protein: ASTDRTSGRTATGELF
J gene: TRBJ2-1; V gene: TRBV6-1; CDR3 protein: ASSPRANSGGLLDYNEQF
J gene: TRBJ2-7; V gene: TRBV7-3; CDR3 protein: ASSPDGGGYYEQY
J gene: TRBJ2-5; V gene: TRBV7-2; CDR3 protein: ASSLNPVQETQY
J gene: TRBJ2-2; V gene: TRBV7-6; CDR3 protein: ASSLNPAGGDTGELF
J gene: TRBJ2-2; V gene: TRBV11-2; CDR3 protein: ASSLEGGGWGLF
J gene: TRBJ1-1; V gene: TRBV4-3; CDR3 protein: ASSPSMAGNTEAF